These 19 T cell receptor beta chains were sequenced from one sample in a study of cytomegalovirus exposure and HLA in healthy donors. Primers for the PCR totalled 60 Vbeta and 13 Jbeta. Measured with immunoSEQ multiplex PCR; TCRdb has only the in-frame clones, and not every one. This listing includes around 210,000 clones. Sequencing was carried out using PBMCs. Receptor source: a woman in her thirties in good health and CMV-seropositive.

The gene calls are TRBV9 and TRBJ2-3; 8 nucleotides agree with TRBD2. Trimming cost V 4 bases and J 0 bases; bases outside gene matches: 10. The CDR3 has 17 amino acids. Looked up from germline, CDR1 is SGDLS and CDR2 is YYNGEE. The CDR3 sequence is CASSPPPGLGSTDTQYF. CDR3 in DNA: TGTGCCAGCAGCCCCCCTCCGGGACTAGGAAGCACAGATACGCAGTATTTT.

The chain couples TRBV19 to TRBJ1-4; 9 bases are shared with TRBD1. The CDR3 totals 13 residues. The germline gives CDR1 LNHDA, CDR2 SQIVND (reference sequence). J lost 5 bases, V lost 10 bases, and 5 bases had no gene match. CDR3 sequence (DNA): TGTGCCACAAGGGACAGGGTGAATGAAAAACTGTTTTTT. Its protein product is CATRDRVNEKLFF.

The CDR3 sequence is CASRTGLAEYGYTF. CDR3 sequence (DNA): TGTGCCAGCAGAACAGGGCTCGCGGAGTATGGCTACACCTTC. The rearrangement links TRBV5-6 to TRBJ1-2, with D perhaps matching TRBD1 (6 bases). The CDR3 is 14 residues long. The germline gives CDR1 SGHDT, CDR2 YYEEEE. Trimming removed 5 bases at V and 5 bases at J, with 16 bases between.

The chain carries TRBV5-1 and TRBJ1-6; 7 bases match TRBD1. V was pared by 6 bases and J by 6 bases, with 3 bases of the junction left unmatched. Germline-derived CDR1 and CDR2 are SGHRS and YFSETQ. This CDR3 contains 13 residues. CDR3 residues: CASTAGGNSPLHF. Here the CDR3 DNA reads TGCGCCAGCACCGCAGGGGGTAATTCACCCCTCCACTTT.

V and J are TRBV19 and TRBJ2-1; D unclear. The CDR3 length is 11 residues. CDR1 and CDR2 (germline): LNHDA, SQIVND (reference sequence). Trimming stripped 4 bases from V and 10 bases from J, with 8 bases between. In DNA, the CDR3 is TGTGCCAGTAGTAGGTCGGTCGAGCAGTTCTTC. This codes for CASSRSVEQFF.

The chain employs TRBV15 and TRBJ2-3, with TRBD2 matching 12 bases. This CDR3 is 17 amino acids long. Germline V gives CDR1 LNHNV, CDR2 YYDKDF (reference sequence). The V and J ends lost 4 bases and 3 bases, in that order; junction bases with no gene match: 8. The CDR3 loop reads CATSTSPTSGSTDTQYF. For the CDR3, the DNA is TGTGCCACCAGCACTTCCCCGACTAGCGGGAGTACAGATACGCAGTATTTT.

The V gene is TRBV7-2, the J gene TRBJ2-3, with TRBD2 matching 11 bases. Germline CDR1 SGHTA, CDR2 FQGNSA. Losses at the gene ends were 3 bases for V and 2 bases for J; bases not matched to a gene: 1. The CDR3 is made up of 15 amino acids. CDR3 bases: TGTGCCAGCAGCTTTAGCGGGAGGGCCACAGATACGCAGTATTTT. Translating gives CASSFSGRATDTQYF. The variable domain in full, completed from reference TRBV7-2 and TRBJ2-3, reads GAGVSQSPSNKVTEKGKDVELRCDPISGHTALYWYRQSLGQGLEFLIYFQGNSAPDKSGLPSDRFSAERTGGSVSTLTIQRTQQEDSAVYLCASSFSGRATDTQYFGPGTRLTVL.

The CDR3 DNA reads TGTGCCAGCTCACCAATTACAGAAAGATCCTACGAGCAGTACTTC. Protein product: CASSPITERSYEQYF. The chain recombines TRBV18 with TRBJ2-7; D not certain. Germline CDR1 reads KGHSH; CDR2 reads LQKENI. Between the trimmed V and J ends, which lost 2 bases and 1 base, there was a span of 12 bases. CDR3 length: 15 residues.

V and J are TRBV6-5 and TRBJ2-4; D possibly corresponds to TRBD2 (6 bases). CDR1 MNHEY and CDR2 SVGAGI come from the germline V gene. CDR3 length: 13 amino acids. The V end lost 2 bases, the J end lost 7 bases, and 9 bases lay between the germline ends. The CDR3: CASSYRGGNIQYF. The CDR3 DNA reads TGTGCCAGCAGTTACAGAGGAGGGAACATTCAGTACTTC.

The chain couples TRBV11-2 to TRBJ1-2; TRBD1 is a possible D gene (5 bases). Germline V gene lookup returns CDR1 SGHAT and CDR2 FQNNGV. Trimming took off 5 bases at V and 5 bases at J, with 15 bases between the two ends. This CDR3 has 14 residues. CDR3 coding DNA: TGTGCCAGCAGCCCGTCGGGGGGTGGGTATGGCTACACCTTC. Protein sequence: CASSPSGGGYGYTF.

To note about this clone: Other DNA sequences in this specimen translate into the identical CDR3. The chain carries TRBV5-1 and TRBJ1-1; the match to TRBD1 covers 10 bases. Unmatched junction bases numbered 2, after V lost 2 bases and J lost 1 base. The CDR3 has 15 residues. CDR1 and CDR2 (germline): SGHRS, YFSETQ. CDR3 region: CASSFGTGENTEAFF. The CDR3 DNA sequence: TGCGCCAGCAGCTTTGGGACAGGGGAGAACACTGAAGCTTTCTTT.

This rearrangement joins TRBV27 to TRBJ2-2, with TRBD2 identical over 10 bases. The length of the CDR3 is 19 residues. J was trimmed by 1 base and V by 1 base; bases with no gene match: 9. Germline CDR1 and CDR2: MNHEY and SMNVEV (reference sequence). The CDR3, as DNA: TGTGCCAGCAGTTTATACGGGGTAGCGGGGGGCAGGAACACCGGGGAGCTGTTTTTT. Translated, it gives CASSLYGVAGGRNTGELFF.

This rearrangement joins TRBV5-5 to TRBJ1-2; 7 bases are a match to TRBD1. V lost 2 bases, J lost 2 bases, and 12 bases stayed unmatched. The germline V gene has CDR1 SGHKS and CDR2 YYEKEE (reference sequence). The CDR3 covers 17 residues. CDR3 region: CASSFAVWTGSNYGYTF. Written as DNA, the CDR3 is TGTGCCAGCAGCTTCGCCGTCTGGACAGGTTCGAACTATGGCTACACCTTC.

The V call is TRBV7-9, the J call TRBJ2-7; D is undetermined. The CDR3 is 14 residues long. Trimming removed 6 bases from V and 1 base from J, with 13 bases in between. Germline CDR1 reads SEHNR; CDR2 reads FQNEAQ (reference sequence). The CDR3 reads CASRHNIGSYEQYF. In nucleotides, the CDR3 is TGTGCCAGCAGGCATAACATCGGGTCCTACGAGCAGTACTTC.

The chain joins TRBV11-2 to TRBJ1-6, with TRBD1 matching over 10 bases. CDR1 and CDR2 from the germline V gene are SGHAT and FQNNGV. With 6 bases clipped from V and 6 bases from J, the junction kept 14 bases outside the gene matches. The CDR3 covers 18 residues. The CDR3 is CASRIFARDRGRNSPLHF. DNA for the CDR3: TGTGCCAGCAGAATTTTTGCACGGGACAGGGGACGTAATTCACCCCTCCACTTT.

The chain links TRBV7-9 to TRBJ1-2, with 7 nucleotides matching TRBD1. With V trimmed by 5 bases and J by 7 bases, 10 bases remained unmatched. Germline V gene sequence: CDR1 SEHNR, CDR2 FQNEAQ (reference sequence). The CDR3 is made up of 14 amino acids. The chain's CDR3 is CASSQGDPGLGYTF. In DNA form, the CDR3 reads TGTGCCAGCAGCCAGGGGGATCCAGGGCTTGGCTACACCTTC. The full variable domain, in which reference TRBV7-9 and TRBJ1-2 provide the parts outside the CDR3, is DTGVSQNPRHKITKRGQNVTFRCDPISEHNRLYWYRQTLGQGPEFLTYFQNEAQLEKSRLLSDRFSAERPKGSFSTLEIQRTEQGDSAMYLCASSQGDPGLGYTFGSGTRLTVV.

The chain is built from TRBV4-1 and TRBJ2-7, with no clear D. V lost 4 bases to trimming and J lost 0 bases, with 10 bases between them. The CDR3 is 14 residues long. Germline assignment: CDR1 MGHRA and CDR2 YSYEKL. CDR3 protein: CASSPWAGSYEQYF. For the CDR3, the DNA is TGCGCCAGCAGCCCATGGGCCGGCTCCTACGAGCAGTACTTC.

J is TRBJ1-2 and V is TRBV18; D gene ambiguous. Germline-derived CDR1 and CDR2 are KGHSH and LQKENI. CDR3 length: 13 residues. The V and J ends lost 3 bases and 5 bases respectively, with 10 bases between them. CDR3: CASSPGANYGYTF. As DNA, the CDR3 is TGTGCCAGCTCACCCGGTGCCAATTATGGCTACACCTTC. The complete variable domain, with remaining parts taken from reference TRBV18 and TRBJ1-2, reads NAGVMQNPRHLVRRRGQEARLRCSPMKGHSHVYWYRQLPEEGLKFMVYLQKENIIDESGMPKERFSAEFPKEGPSILRIQQVVRGDSAAYFCASSPGANYGYTFGSGTRLTVV.

Written as DNA, the CDR3 is TGTGCCAGCAGCACGAATCCGGGCCCTAGTAGCGAACTGTTTTTT. Amino acids: CASSTNPGPSSELFF. The chain recombines TRBV7-2 with TRBJ1-4, with D uncertain. The germline V gene has CDR1 SGHTA and CDR2 FQGNSA. The CDR3 runs to 15 residues. V lost 5 bases, J lost 12 bases, and 22 bases lay in between. The variable domain in full, with the rest retrieved from reference TRBV7-2 and TRBJ1-4, is GAGVSQSPSNKVTEKGKDVELRCDPISGHTALYWYRQSLGQGLEFLIYFQGNSAPDKSGLPSDRFSAERTGGSVSTLTIQRTQQEDSAVYLCASSTNPGPSSELFFGSGTQLSVL.